Sequencing of this T cell receptor beta chain was carried out in a study of T cell repertoires in cytomegalovirus infection. Whole-study context: Matching HLA type and CMV infection were both indicated by public TCR beta signatures.

Overall study results and limits: Of the TCR beta families, the public ones yielded a cumulative frequency that identified carriers of CMV plus the relevant HLA. HLA-C-restricted CMV clonotypes gave the most frequent clonotype in two of eight donors.

One entry per CDR3 protein results from TCRdb running MiXCR on the reads. Among fewer than 200,000 distinct CDR3 sequences listed, roughly 9.8% were seen once. This clonotype has only a few counts. Its specificity is unknown. Specimen: PBMCs. This TCR came from a human donor in good health (CMV status not recorded). Some clones in this sample may be carry-over from other donors' samples.

In nucleotides, the CDR3 is TGTGCCACCAGTGATAGTGAAGCGGGAGTAAAAATTGAGCAGTTCTTC. Translation: CATSDSEAGVKIEQFF. This chain connects TRBV24-1 to TRBJ2-1; TRBD2 matches at 8 bases. Germline V gene sequence: CDR1 KGHDR, CDR2 SFDVKD. This CDR3 has 16 residues. With 3 bases clipped from V and 9 bases from J, the junction kept 12 bases outside the gene matches.